Listed below are T cell receptor beta chains from one sample, sequenced in a study of T cell changes during pregnancy in multiple sclerosis. Assay: immunoSEQ multiplex PCR; the TCRdb copy retains only in-frame clones and omits some. Of tens of thousands of clones listed, about 93% are singletons. The sequencing here drew on CD4+ T cells from peripheral blood mononuclear cells, taken in the third trimester of pregnancy. The receptors originated from a female donor with multiple sclerosis, enrolled in a pregnancy study. CDR3s include the opening cysteine and the closing phenylalanine or tryptophan. Fields, in order: clone size, V gene, J gene, D gene, CDR3 DNA, CDR3 protein. The D gene is left open where the match is weak. Clone sizes are given selectively: once, few, many, or a class where the clone is expanded.

NA,TRBV7-3,TRBJ2-1,NA,TGTGCCAGCAGCTTAAGCCAGGGGTCCTCCTACAATGAGCAGTTCTTC,CASSLSQGSSYNEQFF
NA,TRBV4-1,TRBJ1-5,NA,TGCGCCAGCAGCCAAGATGAGGGCCGCGGTCAGCCCCAGCATTTT,CASSQDEGRGQPQHF
NA,TRBV27,TRBJ1-1,TRBD1,TGTGCCAGCAGTTTCGCCGGGACAGAGGACACTGAAGCTTTCTTT,CASSFAGTEDTEAFF
NA,TRBV11-2,TRBJ2-1,NA,TGTGCCAGCAGCTTAGAGACGACTAGTGAAGACAATGAGCAGTTCTTC,CASSLETTSEDNEQFF
once,TRBV27,TRBJ1-2,TRBD1,TGTGCCAGCACAAAAGACAGGGGTGGAGGTGGCTACACCTTC,CASTKDRGGGGYTF
NA,TRBV27,TRBJ2-3,NA,TGTGCCAGCAGCAGAAAACCTAGCACAGATACGCAGTATTTT,CASSRKPSTDTQYF
NA,TRBV28,TRBJ2-2,TRBD1,TGTGCCAGCAGGCAGGGGGCCGGGGAGCTGTTTTTT,CASRQGAGELFF
NA,TRBV7-2,TRBJ1-4,NA,TGTGCCAGCAGCTCCGCCCAAGGAGGTGAAAAACTGTTTTTT,CASSSAQGGEKLFF
NA,TRBV7-2,TRBJ1-1,TRBD1,TGTGCCAGCAGGCAACAGGGGGCGACTGAAGCTTTCTTT,CASRQQGATEAFF
NA,TRBV9,TRBJ2-1,NA,TGTGCCAGCAGCCCCCAGCCAGGGACTTATAATGAGCAGTTCTTC,CASSPQPGTYNEQFF
NA,TRBV11-3,TRBJ2-7,NA,TGTGCCAGCAGCCCAGAGGGCCGAAGTGAGCAGTACTTC,CASSPEGRSEQYF
NA,TRBV7-3,TRBJ2-1,NA,TGTGCCAGCAGCTCGACCGTCCTACAGGGCAGGTCCTACAATGAGCAGTTCTTC,CASSSTVLQGRSYNEQFF
NA,TRBV2,TRBJ2-7,NA,TGTGCCAGCAGTAAGAGCTCCTACGAGCAGTACTTC,CASSKSSYEQYF
NA,TRBV11-2,TRBJ2-5,TRBD2,TGTGCCAGCAGCTTAAGCGGGGCTGCAAAAGAGACCCAGTACTTC,CASSLSGAAKETQYF
NA,TRBV6-1,TRBJ1-2,NA,TGTGCCAGCAGGAACTCAGGGGACTATGGCTACATCTTC,CASRNSGDYGYIF
NA,TRBV6-6,TRBJ1-2,TRBD1,TGTGCCAGCAGCAGGGGGCTGGGTAACTATGGCTACACCTTC,CASSRGLGNYGYTF
NA,TRBV10-3,TRBJ2-1,NA,TGTGCCATCAGTGAGACTGACTACAATGAGCAGTTCTTC,CAISETDYNEQFF
once,TRBV28,TRBJ2-5,TRBD2,TGTGCCAGCAGTCCCCGCTTTTCTCTAGCGGGATACCAAGAGACCCAGTACTTC,CASSPRFSLAGYQETQYF
NA,TRBV28,TRBJ2-5,TRBD1,TGTGCCAGCAGACCGGGGACAGGGTGGGTCGGGGAGACCCAGTACTTC,CASRPGTGWVGETQYF
NA,TRBV29-1,TRBJ1-3,NA,TGCAGCGTTGAACCCCTCCTAAACACCATATATTTT,CSVEPLLNTIYF
once,TRBV7-2,TRBJ2-2,TRBD2,TGTGCCAGCAGCCTCCTCGGAGGTCTAGCGGGCACGAACACCGGGGAGCTGTTTTTT,CASSLLGGLAGTNTGELFF
NA,TRBV25-1,TRBJ1-3,TRBD1,TGTGCCAGCAGTGACCTCGGGACAGGGCGAACCATATATTTT,CASSDLGTGRTIYF
NA,TRBV5-4,TRBJ2-1,TRBD2,TGTGCCAGCAGCTCGGGACTAGCGGGAAGAAATGAGCAGTTCTTC,CASSSGLAGRNEQFF
NA,TRBV5-4,TRBJ1-3,NA,TGTGCCAGCAGCTTGCCACAGGGATACGGAAACACCATATATTTT,CASSLPQGYGNTIYF
NA,TRBV7-9,TRBJ2-1,TRBD2,TGTGCCAGCAGTCGAGGAGGGACTAGCGGTTACAATGAGCAGTTCTTC,CASSRGGTSGYNEQFF
NA,TRBV7-8,TRBJ1-6,NA,TGTGCCAGCAGCTTAGCCCGACCGGGAAGCTCCTATAATTCACCCCTCCACTTT,CASSLARPGSSYNSPLHF
few,TRBV6-6,TRBJ1-2,NA,TGTGCCAGCCGACAGGACGCTAACTATGGCTACACCTTC,CASRQDANYGYTF
NA,TRBV11-1,TRBJ1-5,NA,TGTGCCAGCAGCTTAGGAGGGTCGGGCAATCAGCCCCAGCATTTT,CASSLGGSGNQPQHF
NA,TRBV5-4,TRBJ2-3,NA,TGTGCCAGCAGCACAAACAGGGTGATGACAGATACGCAGTATTTT,CASSTNRVMTDTQYF
NA,TRBV5-1,TRBJ2-7,TRBD2,TGCGCCAGCAGCGGGGTACTAGCGGGAGTAACCTACGAGCAGTACTTC,CASSGVLAGVTYEQYF
NA,TRBV5-1,TRBJ2-3,TRBD1,TGCGCCAGCAGCTTGGAGACAGGGGGCTGGGCAGATACGCAGTATTTT,CASSLETGGWADTQYF
NA,TRBV23-1,TRBJ2-4,TRBD2,TGCGCCAGCAGTTTTACGGGGGGGCCGGAGGCCAAAAACATTCAGTACTTC,CASSFTGGPEAKNIQYF
NA,TRBV2,TRBJ1-2,TRBD1,TGTGCCAGCAGAGCGACAGGGGCTGAGCTTGGCTACACCTTC,CASRATGAELGYTF
NA,TRBV28,TRBJ2-2,TRBD1,TGTGCCAGCAGTTCGGGGACAGCTAGGAACACCGGGGAGCTGTTTTTT,CASSSGTARNTGELFF
once,TRBV27,TRBJ2-5,TRBD2,TGTGCCAGCAGTTTATCGGCAGGTCTCGGGGGGTCCCAGTACTTC,CASSLSAGLGGSQYF
NA,TRBV19,TRBJ2-1,TRBD2,TGTGCCAGTAGTAGGACTCGTGCCCTTGGGGGGGGAGATGAGCAGTTCTTC,CASSRTRALGGGDEQFF
once,TRBV18,TRBJ1-1,TRBD1,TGTGCCAGCTCACCCAGGGACAGGGTAGGCGGGAACACTGAAGCTTTCTTT,CASSPRDRVGGNTEAFF
NA,TRBV9,TRBJ1-2,TRBD1,TGTGCCAGCAGCGACACCATCAGACAGGGGCCCTATGGCTACACCTTC,CASSDTIRQGPYGYTF
NA,TRBV7-2,TRBJ1-2,NA,TGTGCCAGCAGAGGCAGGACAGATTTAGGGGGCTACACCTTC,CASRGRTDLGGYTF
NA,TRBV18,TRBJ1-5,NA,TGTGCCAGCTCACCCGGACAGAGCAATCAGCCCCAGCATTTT,CASSPGQSNQPQHF
NA,TRBV30,TRBJ2-7,TRBD2,TGTGCCTGGATGGGACTAGCGGGTTCCAGCTCCTACGAGCAGTACTTC,CAWMGLAGSSSYEQYF
NA,TRBV6-1,TRBJ1-1,NA,TGTGCCAGCAGTGAAAGGGGGGGAAGTCGAGCTTTCTTT,CASSERGGSRAFF
few,TRBV7-2,TRBJ2-5,NA,TGTGCCAGCAGCTTAGTACGGGGAAGAGAGACCCAGTACTTC,CASSLVRGRETQYF
NA,TRBV19,TRBJ1-2,NA,TGTGCCAGTAGTATCCAAGGGGTGGACTATGGCTACACCTTC,CASSIQGVDYGYTF
once,TRBV7-3,TRBJ2-5,NA,TGTGCCAGCAGCTTAAATGGAGGGGGACTATCCGGGAAGACCCAGTACTTC,CASSLNGGGLSGKTQYF
NA,TRBV11-3,TRBJ2-1,NA,TGTGCCAGCAGCTTACGTATCGCGTCCTACAATGAGCAGTTCTTC,CASSLRIASYNEQFF
NA,TRBV6-1,TRBJ1-5,NA,TGTGCCAGCAGTCTTTCAGTAAACAATCAGCCCCAGCATTTT,CASSLSVNNQPQHF
NA,TRBV7-2,TRBJ1-5,TRBD1,TGTGCCAGCAGCAACCGACAGGGCGGACAGCCCCAGCATTTT,CASSNRQGGQPQHF
NA,TRBV5-5,TRBJ1-5,NA,TGTGCCAGCAGCTTGGTCCCTAATGGCAATCAGCCCCAGCATTTT,CASSLVPNGNQPQHF
NA,TRBV2,TRBJ1-5,TRBD1,TGTGCCAGCAGTGAAGCGCTTCGACAGGGAGTTCAGCCCCAGCATTTT,CASSEALRQGVQPQHF
NA,TRBV18,TRBJ2-2,TRBD1,TGTGCCAGCTCACCACCGTTCCGACAGGGGGCGCATATGAACACCGGGGAGCTGTTTTTT,CASSPPFRQGAHMNTGELFF
NA,TRBV18,TRBJ2-7,TRBD1,TGTGCCAGCCGCCCCGGGACAGGGTCCAACGAGCAGTACTTC,CASRPGTGSNEQYF
NA,TRBV5-1,TRBJ2-7,TRBD1,TGCGCCAGCAGCCGGGGACAGGGCTCCTACGAGCAGTACTTC,CASSRGQGSYEQYF
NA,TRBV18,TRBJ2-7,NA,TGTGCCAGCTCCCCAGGAGCGGACAGAAACTACGAGCAGTACTTC,CASSPGADRNYEQYF
NA,TRBV2,TRBJ2-1,TRBD2,TGTGCCAGCACTCCGAGATGGCTAGCGGGGGTGGATGAGCAGTTCTTC,CASTPRWLAGVDEQFF
NA,TRBV7-8,TRBJ2-1,NA,TGTGCCAGCAGTCTAAGCCGGGCAGGGTCCTACAATGAGCAGTTCTTC,CASSLSRAGSYNEQFF